The 24 T cell receptor beta chains below were found in one sample sequenced in a study of T cells expressing NK-cell markers. TCRdb reprocessed the 5' RACE reads, with one entry per CDR3 protein and no DNA. This sample's clone table lists about 260,000 distinct CDR3 sequences. The sample taken for sequencing was blood T cells: a sorted CD56 or NKG2C T cell subset, CD4+ or CD8+ T cells, or bulk PBMC T cells (not recorded which). Receptor source: a woman aged 18 to 75 in good health.

The chain has TRBV5-6 and TRBJ1-6. CDR1 is SGHDT, CDR2 YYEEEE, per germline. This CDR3 comprises 17 residues. The CDR3 reads CASSLEQGSSYNSPLHF. Full variable domain (outside the CDR3, taken from reference TRBV5-6 and TRBJ1-6): DAGVTQSPTHLIKTRGQQVTLRCSPKSGHDTVSWYQQALGQGPQFIFQYYEEEERQRGNFPDRFSGHQFPNYSSELNVNALLLGDSALYLCASSLEQGSSYNSPLHFGNGTRLTVT.

The rearrangement uses TRBV5-1 and TRBJ2-7; the TCRdb call, TRBD1, lacks DNA for checking. The CDR3 runs 16 residues. CDR1 and CDR2 (germline): SGHRS, YFSETQ. The CDR3 region is CASSFSSRQGMAEQYF.

The J gene is TRBJ1-5, the V gene TRBV6-5; TCRdb selects TRBD1, and the lack of DNA leaves this call unchecked. The CDR3 runs to 15 residues. Germline CDR1 MNHEY, CDR2 SVGAGI. This chain's CDR3 is CASSYSGQGDQPQHF.

The CDR3 here is CASSLGTEPGNTIYF. The gene calls are TRBV12-3 or TRBV12-4 and TRBJ1-3. This CDR3 region has 15 residues.

The chain joins TRBV15 to TRBJ2-3. CDR3 length equals 14 residues. The germline CDR1 and CDR2 sequences are LNHNV and YYDKDF (reference sequence). CDR3 in amino acids: CATSFLGAADTQYF.

The chain couples TRBV30 to TRBJ1-4; TCRdb lists TRBD1, though no DNA is available to test this call. Germline V CDR1 and CDR2: GTSNPN, SVGIG (reference sequence). CDR3 length: 14 amino acids. The CDR3 sequence: CAWGYSPYNEKLFF.

The chain employs TRBV19 and TRBJ2-1; the TCRdb call, TRBD1, lacks DNA for checking. Looked up from germline, CDR1 is LNHDA and CDR2 is SQIVND (reference sequence). This CDR3 has 16 amino acids. This chain's CDR3 is CASSEISGQAGNEQFF.

The rearrangement links TRBV7-2 to TRBJ1-6; TCRdb indicates TRBD1, and absent DNA this call remains unverified. Germline assignment: CDR1 SGHTA and CDR2 FQGNSA. This CDR3 has 15 residues. The CDR3 spells CASSLRGQPNSPLHF.

The chain recombines TRBV15 with TRBJ2-5; TCRdb gives TRBD2 as the D gene, but with no DNA this cannot be confirmed. This CDR3 has 17 amino acids. Per the germline V gene, CDR1 is LNHNV and CDR2 is YYDKDF (reference sequence). The CDR3 protein is CATSRDRASGIQETQYF.

The rearrangement joins TRBV20-1 to TRBJ2-3; checking the TCRdb D call of TRBD2 is not possible without DNA. The CDR3 is 17 amino acids. Looked up from germline, CDR1 is DFQATT and CDR2 is SNEGSKA (reference sequence). CDR3 sequence: CSATTSGGTQSTDTQYF.

The chain combines TRBV18 with TRBJ1-2. Germline V gene lookup returns CDR1 KGHSH and CDR2 LQKENI. This CDR3 is built from 14 residues. The CDR3 is CASSPPEGYYGYTF.

This sequence joins TRBV27 and TRBJ1-1. Germline V gene sequence: CDR1 MNHEY, CDR2 SMNVEV (reference sequence). CDR3 length: 15 amino acids. The CDR3: CASSDRHKMNTEAFF.

The V gene is TRBV5-1, the J gene TRBJ1-1; without DNA, the TCRdb call of TRBD1 cannot be checked. Germline V CDR1 and CDR2: SGHRS, YFSETQ. This CDR3 contains 15 residues. The CDR3 spells CASSLVGGTGTEAFF.

The gene calls are TRBV12-3 or TRBV12-4 and TRBJ2-3; TCRdb's D call of TRBD2 is untestable without DNA. This CDR3 region has 16 residues. CDR3 loop: CASSFVGGGPTDTQYF.

V gene TRBV5-1 combines with J gene TRBJ1-6; TCRdb's D call of TRBD1 is untestable without DNA. Germline V gives CDR1 SGHRS, CDR2 YFSETQ. The CDR3 runs to 14 residues. CDR3 loop: CASSFGGGNSPLHF.

The rearrangement links TRBV29-1 to TRBJ1-5; there is no DNA to check the TCRdb D call of TRBD1. The germline gives CDR1 SQVTM, CDR2 ANQGSEA. The CDR3 is 12 amino acids. The CDR3 is CSVLNPDQPQHF.

This chain uses TRBV27 with TRBJ2-7; lacking DNA, the TRBD2 call made by TCRdb goes unchecked. This CDR3 spans 17 amino acids. CDR1 is MNHEY, CDR2 SMNVEV, per germline (reference sequence). The CDR3 sequence: CASRPGIIQGRGGEQYF.

The V call is TRBV5-1, the J call TRBJ2-7; TCRdb lists TRBD2, though no DNA is available to test this call. The CDR3 covers 15 residues. CDR1 and CDR2 (germline): SGHRS, YFSETQ. CDR3 amino acids: CASSVPGTSGNEQYF.

This sequence joins TRBV4-2 and TRBJ1-6. Germline assignment: CDR1 LGHNA and CDR2 YNFKEQ. This CDR3 spans 16 amino acids. The CDR3 protein is CASSQAGSSYNSPLHF.

The chain couples TRBV4-2 to TRBJ2-7; the TCRdb call, TRBD2, lacks DNA for checking. Germline assignment: CDR1 LGHNA and CDR2 YNFKEQ. This CDR3 has 13 amino acids. Here the CDR3 reads CASRSAVAYEQYF.

The chain combines TRBV12-3 or TRBV12-4 with TRBJ1-2; TCRdb picks TRBD1, but there is no DNA to check that call. The CDR3 spans 14 residues. The CDR3 spells CASSLRGQSYGYTF.

The chain couples TRBV7-2 to TRBJ2-5; TCRdb picks TRBD1, but there is no DNA to check that call. CDR1 and CDR2 (germline): SGHTA, FQGNSA. CDR3 length equals 16 residues. The chain's CDR3 is CASSFGLGTNQETQYF.

V and J are TRBV4-3 and TRBJ1-6. The length of the CDR3 is 13 residues. Germline CDR1 LGHNA, CDR2 YSLEER. CDR3 in amino acids: CAISQDTHSPLHF.

V is TRBV6-5 and J is TRBJ1-2; TCRdb's D call of TRBD1 is untestable without DNA. The CDR3 has 13 amino acids. CDR1 and CDR2 from the germline V gene are MNHEY and SVGAGI. The CDR3 sequence: CASSSDRNYGYTF.